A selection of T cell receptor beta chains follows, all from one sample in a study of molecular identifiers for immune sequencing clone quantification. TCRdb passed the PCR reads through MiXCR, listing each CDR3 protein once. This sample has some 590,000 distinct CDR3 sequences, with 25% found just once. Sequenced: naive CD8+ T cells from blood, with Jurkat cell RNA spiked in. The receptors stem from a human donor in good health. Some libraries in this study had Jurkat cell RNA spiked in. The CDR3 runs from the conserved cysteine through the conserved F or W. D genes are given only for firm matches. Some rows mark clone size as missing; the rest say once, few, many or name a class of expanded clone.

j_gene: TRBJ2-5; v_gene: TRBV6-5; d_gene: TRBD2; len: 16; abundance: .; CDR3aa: CASIDQGLAGQRTQCF; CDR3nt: TGTGCCAGCATTGATCAGGGACTAGCGGGGCAACGGACCCAGTGCTTC
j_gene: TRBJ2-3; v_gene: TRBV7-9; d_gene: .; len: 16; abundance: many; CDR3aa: CASSLVTSGSTDTQYF; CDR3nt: TGTGCCAGCAGCTTAGTGACCAGCGGCAGCACAGATACGCAGTATTTT
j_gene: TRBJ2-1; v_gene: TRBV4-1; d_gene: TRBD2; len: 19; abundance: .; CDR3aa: CASSLFSGGPGPPLGEQFF; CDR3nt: TGCGCCAGCAGCCTCTTTAGCGGGGGGCCCGGACCCCCCCTCGGTGAGCAGTTCTTC
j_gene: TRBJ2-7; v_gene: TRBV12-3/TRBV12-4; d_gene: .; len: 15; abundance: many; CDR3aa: CASSIYVGTPDEQYF; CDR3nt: TGTGCCAGCAGTATCTACGTCGGGACACCAGACGAGCAGTACTTC
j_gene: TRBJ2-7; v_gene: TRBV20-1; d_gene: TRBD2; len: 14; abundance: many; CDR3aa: CSAKGTSAYYEQYF; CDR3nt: TGCAGTGCTAAGGGGACTAGCGCCTACTACGAGCAGTACTTC
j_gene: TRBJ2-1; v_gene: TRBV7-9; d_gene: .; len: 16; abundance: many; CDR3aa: CASSPWSAHEVDEQFF; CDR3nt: TGTGCCAGCAGCCCCTGGTCCGCCCACGAGGTAGATGAGCAGTTCTTC
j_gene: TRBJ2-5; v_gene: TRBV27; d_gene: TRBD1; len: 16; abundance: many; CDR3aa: CASSSPPGQMPETQYF; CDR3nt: TGTGCCAGCAGTTCCCCGCCGGGACAGATGCCCGAGACCCAGTACTTC
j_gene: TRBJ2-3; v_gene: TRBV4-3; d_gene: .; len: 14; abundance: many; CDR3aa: CASSDGGIADTQYF; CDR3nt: TGCGCCAGCAGCGACGGGGGAATAGCAGATACGCAGTATTTT
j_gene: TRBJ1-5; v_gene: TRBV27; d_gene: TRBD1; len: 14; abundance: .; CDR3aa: CASRSGQGNQPQHF; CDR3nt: TGTGCCAGCAGATCTGGACAGGGAAATCAGCCCCAGCATTTT
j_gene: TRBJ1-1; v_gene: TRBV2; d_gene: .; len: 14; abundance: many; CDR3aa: CASRGTLMNTEAFF; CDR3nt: TGTGCCAGCAGAGGGACCTTAATGAACACTGAAGCTTTCTTT
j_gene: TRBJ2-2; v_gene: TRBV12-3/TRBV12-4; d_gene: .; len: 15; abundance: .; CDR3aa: CASKDGSPNTGELFF; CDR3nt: TGTGCCAGCAAGGACGGCAGTCCGAACACCGGGGAGCTGTTTTTT
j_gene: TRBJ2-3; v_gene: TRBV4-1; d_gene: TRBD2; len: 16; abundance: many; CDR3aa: CASSQELAGVSDTQYF; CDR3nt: TGCGCCAGCAGCCAAGAACTAGCGGGAGTATCTGATACGCAGTATTTT
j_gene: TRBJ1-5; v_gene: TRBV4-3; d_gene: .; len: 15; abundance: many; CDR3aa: CASSQDSGSNQPQHF; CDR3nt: TGCGCCAGCAGCCAGGACTCTGGGAGCAATCAGCCCCAGCATTTT
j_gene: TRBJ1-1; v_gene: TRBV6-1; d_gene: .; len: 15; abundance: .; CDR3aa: CASRAWGPSDTEAFF; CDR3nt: TGTGCCAGCAGAGCTTGGGGGCCCTCTGACACTGAAGCTTTCTTT
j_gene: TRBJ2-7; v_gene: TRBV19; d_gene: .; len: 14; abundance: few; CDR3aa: CASSMGQSLYEQYF; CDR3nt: TGTGCCAGTAGTATGGGCCAGAGTTTATACGAGCAGTACTTC
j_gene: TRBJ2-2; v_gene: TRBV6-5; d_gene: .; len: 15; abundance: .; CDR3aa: CASSYWALGTGELFF; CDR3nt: TGTGCCAGCAGTTATTGGGCCCTGGGTACCGGGGAGCTGTTTTTT
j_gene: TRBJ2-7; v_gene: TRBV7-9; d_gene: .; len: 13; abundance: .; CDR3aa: CASSLTAAGEQYF; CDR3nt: TGTGCCAGCAGCTTAACAGCGGCCGGGGAGCAGTACTTC
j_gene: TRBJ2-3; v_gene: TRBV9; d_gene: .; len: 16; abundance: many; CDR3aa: CASSVVAGSLTDTQYF; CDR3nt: TGTGCCAGCAGCGTAGTTGCGGGATCGCTCACAGATACGCAGTATTTT
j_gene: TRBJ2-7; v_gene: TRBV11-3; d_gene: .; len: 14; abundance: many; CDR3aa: CASSLDPASYEQYF; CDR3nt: TGTGCCAGCAGCTTAGATCCGGCCTCCTACGAGCAGTACTTC
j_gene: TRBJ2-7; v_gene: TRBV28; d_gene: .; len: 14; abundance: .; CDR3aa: CAAAPWAATYEQYF; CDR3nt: TGTGCCGCCGCCCCCTGGGCAGCGACCTACGAGCAGTACTTC
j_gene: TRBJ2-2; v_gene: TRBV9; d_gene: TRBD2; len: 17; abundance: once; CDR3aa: CASSPESRDYRTGELFF; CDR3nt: TGTGCCAGCAGCCCAGAAAGCCGGGACTACCGCACCGGGGAGCTGTTTTTT
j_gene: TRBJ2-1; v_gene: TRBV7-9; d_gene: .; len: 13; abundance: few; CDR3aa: CASSLTLGDEQFF; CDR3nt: TGTGCCAGCAGCTTGACCCTTGGGGATGAGCAGTTCTTC
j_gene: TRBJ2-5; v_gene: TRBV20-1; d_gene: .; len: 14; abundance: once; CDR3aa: CSARVIRTQETQYF; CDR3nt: TGCAGTGCTAGAGTGATAAGGACCCAAGAGACCCAGTACTTC
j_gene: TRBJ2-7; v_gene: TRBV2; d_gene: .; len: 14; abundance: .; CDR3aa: CARDPDSSYNEQYF; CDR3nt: TGTGCCAGGGATCCGGACAGCTCCTACAATGAGCAGTACTTC
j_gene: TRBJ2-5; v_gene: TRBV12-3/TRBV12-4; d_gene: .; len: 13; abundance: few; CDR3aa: CASSRTNQETQYF; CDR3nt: TGTGCCAGCAGTCGGACAAACCAAGAGACCCAGTACTTC
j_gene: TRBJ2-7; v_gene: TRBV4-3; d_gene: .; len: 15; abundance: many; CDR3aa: CASSFQGRRRDEQYF; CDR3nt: TGCGCCAGCAGCTTCCAGGGGCGCAGGCGGGACGAGCAGTACTTC
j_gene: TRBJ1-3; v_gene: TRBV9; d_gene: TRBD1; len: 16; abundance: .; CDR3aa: CASSAPGQGSGNTIYF; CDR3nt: TGTGCCAGCAGCGCACCGGGACAGGGATCTGGAAACACCATATATTTT
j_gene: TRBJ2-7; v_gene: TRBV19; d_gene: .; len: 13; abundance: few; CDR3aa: CASSIDPGKEQYF; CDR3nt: TGTGCCAGTAGTATAGATCCGGGGAAGGAGCAGTACTTC
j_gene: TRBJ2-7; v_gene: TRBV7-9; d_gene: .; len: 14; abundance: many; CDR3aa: CASSLVAGTDEQYF; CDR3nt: TGTGCCAGCAGCTTAGTTGCAGGGACTGACGAGCAGTACTTC
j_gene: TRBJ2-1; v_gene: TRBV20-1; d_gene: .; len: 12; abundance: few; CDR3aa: CSASLLGDLQFF; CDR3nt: TGCAGTGCTTCCCTTTTGGGGGACCTGCAGTTCTTC
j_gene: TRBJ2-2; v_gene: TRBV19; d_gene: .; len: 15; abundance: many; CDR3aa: CASTLAGTNTGELFF; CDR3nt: TGTGCCAGTACCCTGGCAGGGACGAACACCGGGGAGCTGTTTTTT
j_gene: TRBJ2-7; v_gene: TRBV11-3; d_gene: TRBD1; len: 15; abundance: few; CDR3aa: CASSAGTGSGYEQYF; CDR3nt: TGTGCCAGCAGCGCCGGGACAGGGTCGGGGTACGAGCAGTACTTC
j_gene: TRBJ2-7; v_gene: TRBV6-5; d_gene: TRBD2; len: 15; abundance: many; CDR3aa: CASTNSGRYPYEQYF; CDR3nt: TGTGCCAGCACCAATAGCGGGAGGTACCCCTACGAGCAGTACTTC
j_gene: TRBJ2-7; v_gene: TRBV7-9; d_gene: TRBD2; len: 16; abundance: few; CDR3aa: CASSLNAAGAGGEQYF; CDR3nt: TGTGCCAGCAGCTTAAATGCGGCGGGAGCGGGCGGCGAGCAGTACTTC
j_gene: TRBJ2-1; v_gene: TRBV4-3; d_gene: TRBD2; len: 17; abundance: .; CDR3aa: CASSQGFSGRAHNEQFF; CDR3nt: TGCGCCAGCAGCCAGGGGTTTAGCGGGAGGGCCCACAATGAGCAGTTCTTC
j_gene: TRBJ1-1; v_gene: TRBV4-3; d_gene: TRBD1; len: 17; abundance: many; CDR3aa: CASSQGFPGQVITEAFF; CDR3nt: TGCGCCAGCAGCCAAGGTTTCCCAGGACAGGTCATAACTGAAGCTTTCTTT